This entry lists 20 T cell receptor beta chains sequenced from one sample in a study of T cell repertoires in cytomegalovirus infection. Antigen specificity for these receptors is unknown. MiXCR was run by TCRdb on the reads, yielding one entry per CDR3 protein. The table shows approximately 990,000 distinct CDR3 sequences, with 30% to 40% occurring only once. The sequencing used cultured CD8+ T cells from PBMCs, collected from culture after CMV antigen stimulation. The receptors here all came from a human donor in good health (CMV status not recorded). Some clones in this sample may be carry-over from other donors' samples.

This clonotype was recorded at least ten times. This chain uses TRBV7-2 with TRBJ1-6; D unclear. Between the trimmed V and J ends, which lost 3 bases and 17 bases, there was a span of 29 bases. This CDR3 is built from 17 residues. Germline V gene sequence: CDR1 SGHTA, CDR2 FQGNSA. The CDR3: CASSFTQTTRRLRRVHF. CDR3 coding DNA: TGTGCCAGCAGCTTCACCCAAACGACAAGGAGGTTACGTCGGGTCCACTTT.

This clonotype appeared a few times. The rearrangement joins TRBV3-1 to TRBJ1-2, with D perhaps matching TRBD1 (6 bases). Germline CDR1 is LGHDT and CDR2 is YNNKEL (reference sequence). This CDR3 is built from 14 residues. Trimming shortened V by 1 base and J by 6 bases, and 12 bases separated the two germline ends. CDR3 sequence reads: CASSQADSRNGYTF. The CDR3 region has the DNA TGTGCCAGCAGCCAAGCGGACAGTCGGAATGGCTACACCTTC.

This clonotype was counted many times. The chain is built from TRBV7-8 and TRBJ2-1; a weak D match, TRBD2 (5 bases). CDR1 is SGHVS and CDR2 is FQNEAQ in the germline V gene. This CDR3 region has 16 residues. Trimming left V 1 base short and J 3 bases short, with 13 bases between. The CDR3 region is CASSLEGALLYNEQFF. DNA of the CDR3: TGTGCCAGCAGCTTAGAGGGAGCCCTCCTCTACAATGAGCAGTTCTTC.

This clonotype has more than one count but fewer than ten. The J gene is TRBJ1-1, the V gene TRBV27, with D possibly being TRBD1 (5 bases). Germline CDR1 reads MNHEY; CDR2 reads SMNVEV (reference sequence). This CDR3 contains 13 residues. The V end lost 5 bases, the J end lost 6 bases, and 13 bases lay between the germline ends. The DNA for the CDR3 is TGTGCCAGCAGTACCAACACAGGCCCTGAAGCTTTCTTT. Amino acid sequence: CASSTNTGPEAFF.

About this clonotype itself: Without the conserved terminal phenylalanine or tryptophan, this CDR3 likely stems from a read error. The chain couples TRBV5-4 to TRBJ1-2, with a tentative D call TRBD1 (6 bases). Trimming shortened V by 4 bases and J by 9 bases, and 13 bases separated the two germline ends. The germline CDR1 and CDR2 sequences are SGHNT and YYREEE (reference sequence). The length of the CDR3 is 12 residues. The DNA of the CDR3 is TGTGCCAGCAGCGGGGACATGCAAAGCTACACCATC. Amino acids: CASSGDMQSYTI.

The rearrangement links TRBV6-2 or TRBV6-3 to TRBJ2-7; maybe TRBD1 (6 bases). The V gene lost 7 bases and the J gene lost 4 bases, with 23 bases spanning the gap. This CDR3 comprises 16 residues. In germline, CDR1 is MNHEY, CDR2 SVGEGT. CDR3 bases: TGTGCCAGCACCCAACCGAGGGGGAGTAGGTCTTACGAGCAGTACTTC. The encoded protein is CASTQPRGSRSYEQYF.

The rearrangement links TRBV13 to TRBJ2-4; D gene unclear. Germline V CDR1 and CDR2: PRHDT, FYEKMQ (reference sequence). The CDR3 loop spans 16 amino acids. The V gene lost 0 bases and the J gene lost 1 base, with 10 bases spanning the gap. As DNA, the CDR3 is TGTGCCAGCAGCTTAGGGGGCAGAGAGGCCAAAAACATTCAGTACTTC. It specifies CASSLGGREAKNIQYF.

As regards this clonotype: An end of the junction differs from the germline gene, which may be a read error. The chain combines TRBV27 with TRBJ2-3; 12 bases agree with TRBD2. Per the germline V gene, CDR1 is MNHEY and CDR2 is SMNVEV (reference sequence). The CDR3 contains 16 residues. The CDR3 spells CAGSLLAGGLTDTQYF. CDR3 nucleotides: TGTGCCGGCAGTTTACTAGCGGGGGGTCTCACAGATACGCAGTATTTT.

The chain has TRBV7-9 and TRBJ2-1; D unresolved. CDR3 size: 14 residues. V lost 7 bases to trimming and J lost 4 bases, with 14 bases between them. The germline V gene encodes CDR1 SEHNR and CDR2 FQNEAQ (reference sequence). The CDR3 here is CASTHEMRYNEQFF. CDR3 bases: TGTGCCAGCACCCACGAAATGAGGTACAATGAGCAGTTCTTC.

In this sample, this clonotype turned up a few times. V usage is TRBV5-4 and J usage is TRBJ2-3; D unresolved. The germline CDR1 and CDR2 sequences are SGHNT and YYREEE (reference sequence). V was trimmed by 0 bases and J by 2 bases, leaving 13 bases between them. This CDR3 region has 16 residues. CDR3 sequence (DNA): TGTGCCAGCAGCTTGGCGTTTCAGGTCCCCACAGATACGCAGTATTTT. It codes for CASSLAFQVPTDTQYF.

The rearrangement joins TRBV28 to TRBJ2-1; TRBD1 agrees at 7 bases. The J segment lost 3 bases and the V segment lost 1 base, leaving 3 bases of the junction unmatched. CDR1 is MDHEN, CDR2 SYDVKM, per germline. This CDR3 has 15 residues. The CDR3 region has the DNA TGTGCCAGCAGTTTATCGGACAGGATCTACAATGAGCAGTTCTTC. The encoded protein is CASSLSDRIYNEQFF. Looking up the rest from reference TRBV28 and TRBJ2-1 gives the full variable domain: DVKVTQSSRYLVKRTGEKVFLECVQDMDHENMFWYRQDPGLGLRLIYFSYDVKMKEKGDIPEGYSVSREKKERFSLILESASTNQTSMYLCASSLSDRIYNEQFFGPGTRLTVL.

There are many counts of this clonotype. V and J are TRBV12-3 or TRBV12-4 and TRBJ2-5; D is uncertain. Deletions cut 1 base from V and 2 bases from J, with 5 bases between. This CDR3 spans 13 amino acids. CDR3 in amino acids: CASSLVRQETQYF. The CDR3 nucleotides are TGTGCCAGCAGTTTAGTTCGGCAAGAGACCCAGTACTTC.

The chain couples TRBV19 to TRBJ2-7; D unresolved. Looked up from germline, CDR1 is LNHDA and CDR2 is SQIVND (reference sequence). Trimming pared 6 bases from V and 2 bases from J, leaving 17 bases between. The CDR3 extends over 15 amino acids. CDR3 coding DNA: TGTGCCAGTAGCCAAGACCCGCTACGGCCCTACGAGCAGTACTTC. This sequence encodes CASSQDPLRPYEQYF. Supplemented by reference TRBV19 and TRBJ2-7, the full variable domain reads DGGITQSPKYLFRKEGQNVTLSCEQNLNHDAMYWYRQDPGQGLRLIYYSQIVNDFQKGDIAEGYSVSREKKESFPLTVTSAQKNPTAFYLCASSQDPLRPYEQYFGPGTRLTVT.

Notes on this clonotype: The junction departs from the called germline gene at one end, perhaps through a read error. The chain is built from TRBV7-7 and TRBJ2-3; weak D call: TRBD2 (5 bases). This CDR3 has 16 residues. Germline-derived CDR1 and CDR2 are SSHAT and FNYEAQ (reference sequence). As DNA, the CDR3 is TGTGCTAGCAGCCCTTCCGGGGTGCTGGGCACAGATACGCAGTATTTT. This codes for CASSPSGVLGTDTQYF.

The rearrangement links TRBV9 to TRBJ1-1; 8 nucleotides match TRBD1. CDR3 size: 15 residues. Germline V lookup: CDR1 SGDLS, CDR2 YYNGEE. Trimming at V came to 4 bases and at J to 1 base, leaving 6 bases not matched to a gene. The chain's CDR3 is CASSTTGTGNTEAFF. CDR3 nucleotide sequence: TGTGCCAGCAGCACTACCGGGACAGGGAACACTGAAGCTTTCTTT.

The sample holds a few counts of this clonotype. V usage is TRBV12-3 or TRBV12-4 and J usage is TRBJ2-5; no reliable D call. The CDR3 sequence is 15 residues long. Trimming removed 3 bases from V and 0 bases from J, with 11 bases in between. CDR3 in DNA: TGTGCCAGCAGTTTTCTGCAAGCCTACCAAGAGACCCAGTACTTC. This translates into CASSFLQAYQETQYF.

This clonotype has only a few counts. V gene TRBV27 combines with J gene TRBJ2-5, with D perhaps TRBD2 (6 bases). The V end was cut by 5 bases, the J end by 5 bases, with 15 bases between. Germline values: CDR1 MNHEY, CDR2 SMNVEV (reference sequence). The CDR3 covers 14 residues. CDR3 coding DNA: TGTGCCAGCAGTCTGCAAATAGGGAGGGAGACCCAGTACTTC. This gives the protein CASSLQIGRETQYF.

This clonotype was seen a few times. CDR3 nucleotide sequence: TGTGCCAGCACCTCTGGGGACCTCTCCTACAATGAGCAGTTCTTC. This gives the protein CASTSGDLSYNEQFF. The rearrangement joins TRBV27 to TRBJ2-1; D possibly matches TRBD1 or TRBD2 (5 bases each). V lost 7 bases to trimming and J lost 0 bases, with 13 bases between them. The CDR3 extends over 15 amino acids. The germline V gene has CDR1 MNHEY and CDR2 SMNVEV (reference sequence).

Notes on this clonotype: This may be a read error, as it is one base from a much larger clone. The chain uses TRBV2 and TRBJ1-2; D unresolved. Germline assignment: CDR1 SNHLY and CDR2 FYNNEI. The CDR3 is 16 residues long. V was trimmed by 6 bases and J by 2 bases, leaving 19 bases between them. The CDR3 loop is CASSPGGGRTNYGYTF. The CDR3 DNA follows: TGTGCCAGCAGCCCAGGAGGCGGCAGGACGAACTATGGCTACACCTTC.

The V call is TRBV27, the J call TRBJ2-3; 8 bases are a match to TRBD2. CDR1 is MNHEY and CDR2 is SMNVEV in the germline V gene (reference sequence). The CDR3 runs to 14 residues. J lost 2 bases, V lost 6 bases, and 4 bases had no gene match. CDR3 nucleotide sequence: TGTGCCAGCAGGAGCGGGGGTCCCACAGATACGCAGTATTTT. Amino acids: CASRSGGPTDTQYF.